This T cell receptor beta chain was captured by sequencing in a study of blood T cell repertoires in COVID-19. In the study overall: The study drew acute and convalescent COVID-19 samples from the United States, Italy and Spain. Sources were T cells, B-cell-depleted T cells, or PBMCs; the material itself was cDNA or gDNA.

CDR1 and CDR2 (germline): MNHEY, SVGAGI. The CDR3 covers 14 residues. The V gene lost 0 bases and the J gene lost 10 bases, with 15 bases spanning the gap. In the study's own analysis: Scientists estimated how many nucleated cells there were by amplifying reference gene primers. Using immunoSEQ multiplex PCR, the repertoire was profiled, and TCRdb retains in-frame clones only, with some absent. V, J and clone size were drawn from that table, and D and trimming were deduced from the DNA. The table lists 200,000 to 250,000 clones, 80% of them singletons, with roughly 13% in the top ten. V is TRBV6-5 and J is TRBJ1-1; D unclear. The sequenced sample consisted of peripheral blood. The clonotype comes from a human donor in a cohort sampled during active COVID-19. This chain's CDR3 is CASSYSMTRLGAFF. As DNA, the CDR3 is TGTGCCAGCAGTTACTCCATGACGAGGTTGGGAGCTTTCTTT.